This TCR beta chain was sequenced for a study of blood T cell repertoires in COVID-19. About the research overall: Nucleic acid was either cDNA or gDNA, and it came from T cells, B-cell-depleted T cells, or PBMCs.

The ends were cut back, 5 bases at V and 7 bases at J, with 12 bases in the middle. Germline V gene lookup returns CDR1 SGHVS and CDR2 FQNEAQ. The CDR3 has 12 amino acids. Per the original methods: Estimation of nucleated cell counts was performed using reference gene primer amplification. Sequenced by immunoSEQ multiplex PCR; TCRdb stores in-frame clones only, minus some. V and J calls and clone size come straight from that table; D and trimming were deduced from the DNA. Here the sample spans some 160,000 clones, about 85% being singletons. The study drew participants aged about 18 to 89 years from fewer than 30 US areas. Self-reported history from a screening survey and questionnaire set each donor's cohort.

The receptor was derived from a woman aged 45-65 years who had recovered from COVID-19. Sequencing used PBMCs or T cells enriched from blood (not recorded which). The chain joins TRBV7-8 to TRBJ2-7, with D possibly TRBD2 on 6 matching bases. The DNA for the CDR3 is TGTGCCAGCAGCCCCCGGAGCGGGGAGCAGTACTTC. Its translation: CASSPRSGEQYF.